This T cell receptor (beta chain) was captured in a study of radiation and T cells in renal cell carcinoma. Points on this clone: Its target is unknown.

The CDR3 length is 15 residues. From germline, CDR1 is MNHNY and CDR2 SVGAGI (reference sequence). V lost 4 bases, J lost 9 bases, and 11 bases stayed unmatched. Sequencing used immunoSEQ multiplex PCR; TCRdb keeps in-frame clones, though not all of them. The sample has more than 60,000 clones, approximately 87% seen once. The time point: blood 4 weeks post-SBRT, at nephrectomy. Documented treatment: 15 Gy SBRT to primary tumor, nephrectomy 4 weeks later. The patient's renal cell carcinoma had clear cell pathology. Study findings and constraints: Top tumor clonotypes rose in blood 2 weeks post-radiation, then contracted.

The chain couples TRBV6-6 to TRBJ2-1; 8 bases agree with TRBD2. Sequenced material: blood, taken from a patient whose treatment included radiotherapy and nephrectomy. The source is a woman aged 60-75 years with renal cell carcinoma. CDR3 residues: CASSFNPGLGTEQFF. The CDR3 bases are TGTGCCAGCAGTTTCAACCCGGGACTAGGTACTGAGCAGTTCTTC.